The sequence of this T cell receptor (beta chain) was determined in a study of preoperative IRX-2 immunotherapy in early breast cancer. The CDR3 has 19 amino acids. The trim removed 5 bases at V and 4 bases at J, leaving 20 bases unmatched. Germline loops: CDR1 MNHEY, CDR2 SMNVEV (reference sequence). The treatment here: preoperative locoregional IRX-2 cytokine immunotherapy. Some clones are missing from TCRdb's copy, which holds only in-frame ones; the method was immunoSEQ multiplex PCR. Of about 62,000 clones in the sample, approximately 94% were seen once. The genes are TRBV27 and TRBJ2-3, with TRBD1 matching 8 bases. Sample acquisition took place from a patient treated with IRX-2 immunotherapy. The origin of this receptor is a human donor with breast cancer. The CDR3 nucleotides are TGTGCCAGCAGTAACACCCAACCTGGGGCAGGGGGCCCCCCAGATACGCAGTATTTT. Encoded protein: CASSNTQPGAGGPPDTQYF.